This passage covers 20 T cell receptor beta chains from one sample sequenced in a study of blood T cell repertoires in COVID-19. TCRdb's copy holds only in-frame clones and misses some; the assay was immunoSEQ multiplex PCR. Of 110,000 to 150,000 clones detected, 88% appear once; the ten largest clones hold approximately 2%. What was sequenced was peripheral blood. These receptors came from a man between 65 and 79 years old with acute or convalescent COVID-19.

V and J are TRBV7-9 and TRBJ2-3, with TRBD2 matching 10 bases. Trimming removed 2 bases from V and 5 bases from J; junction bases left unmatched: 4. The germline V gene has CDR1 SEHNR and CDR2 FQNEAQ (reference sequence). The CDR3 is 15 amino acids. The CDR3 DNA reads TGTGCCAGCAGCTTACAAATAGCGGGGGGAGATACGCAGTATTTT. Translation: CASSLQIAGGDTQYF. Combining the CDR3 with reference TRBV7-9 and TRBJ2-3 gives the whole variable domain DTGVSQNPRHKITKRGQNVTFRCDPISEHNRLYWYRQTLGQGPEFLTYFQNEAQLEKSRLLSDRFSAERPKGSFSTLEIQRTEQGDSAMYLCASSLQIAGGDTQYFGPGTRLTVL.

The chain links TRBV4-2 to TRBJ2-5; 13 bases match TRBD2. The CDR3 spans 16 residues. V was pared by 1 base and J by 1 base, with 0 bases of the junction left unmatched. From germline, CDR1 is LGHNA and CDR2 YNFKEQ. CDR3 nucleotide sequence: TGTGCCAGCAGCCAAGGGACTAGCGGGGGCCAAGAGACCCAGTACTTC. Translation gives CASSQGTSGGQETQYF.

This rearrangement joins TRBV11-2 to TRBJ2-3; 8 bases fit TRBD2. Trimming at V came to 5 bases and at J to 6 bases, leaving 4 bases not matched to a gene. From germline, CDR1 is SGHAT and CDR2 FQNNGV. The CDR3 contains 13 residues. CDR3 DNA sequence: TGTGCCAGCAGCCAAGCGGGAGCGGATACGCAGTATTTT. It is translated as CASSQAGADTQYF. Combining the CDR3 with reference TRBV11-2 and TRBJ2-3 gives the whole variable domain EAGVAQSPRYKIIEKRQSVAFWCNPISGHATLYWYQQILGQGPKLLIQFQNNGVVDDSQLPKDRFSAERLKGVDSTLKIQPAKLEDSAVYLCASSQAGADTQYFGPGTRLTVL.

This chain uses TRBV11-2 with TRBJ2-7; possibly TRBD2 for D (6 bases). V was shortened by 4 bases and J by 3 bases, with 28 bases between the two germline ends. This CDR3 has 19 amino acids. Germline V lookup: CDR1 SGHAT, CDR2 FQNNGV. The CDR3 protein is CASSSDRAGTPIDDYEQYF. CDR3 bases: TGTGCCAGCAGCTCCGATCGCGCCGGGACTCCGATCGACGACTACGAGCAGTACTTC. The entire variable domain, with the rest obtained from reference TRBV11-2 and TRBJ2-7, is as follows: EAGVAQSPRYKIIEKRQSVAFWCNPISGHATLYWYQQILGQGPKLLIQFQNNGVVDDSQLPKDRFSAERLKGVDSTLKIQPAKLEDSAVYLCASSSDRAGTPIDDYEQYFGPGTRLTVT.

The V call is TRBV6-5, the J call TRBJ2-5; 8 bases align to TRBD2. CDR1 MNHEY and CDR2 SVGAGI come from the germline V gene. The CDR3 extends over 15 amino acids. V shed 5 bases, J shed 4 bases, and the junction held 9 bases outside the gene matches. CDR3 loop: CASSRLRGGRETQYF. For the CDR3, the DNA is TGTGCCAGCAGTAGGCTTCGGGGGGGCCGAGAGACCCAGTACTTC.

V and J are TRBV7-2 and TRBJ1-5; D ambiguous. The germline CDR1 and CDR2 sequences are SGHTA and FQGNSA. The CDR3 consists of 13 residues. Trimming left V 10 bases short and J 2 bases short, with 12 bases between. CDR3 bases: TGTGCCACTGAGCCCGGAGGCAATCAGCCCCAGCATTTT. Protein product: CATEPGGNQPQHF. Filled out from reference TRBV7-2 and TRBJ1-5, the complete variable domain reads GAGVSQSPSNKVTEKGKDVELRCDPISGHTALYWYRQSLGQGLEFLIYFQGNSAPDKSGLPSDRFSAERTGGSVSTLTIQRTQQEDSAVYLCATEPGGNQPQHFGDGTRLSIL.

The chain carries TRBV29-1 and TRBJ2-6, with 7 bases fitting TRBD1. The CDR3 loop spans 15 amino acids. Germline V gives CDR1 SQVTM, CDR2 ANQGSEA. V lost 6 bases and J lost 0; bases outside the gene matches: 5. In DNA, the CDR3 is TGCAGCGTCTCGACAGGGCGCTCTGGGGCCAACGTCCTGACTTTC. Encoded protein: CSVSTGRSGANVLTF.

This chain uses TRBV19 with TRBJ2-1; TRBD2 agrees at 16 bases. Unmatched junction bases numbered 2, after V lost 6 bases and J lost 0 bases. Germline-derived CDR1 and CDR2 are LNHDA and SQIVND (reference sequence). CDR3 size: 17 residues. The CDR3 DNA reads TGTGCCAGTAGGGGACTAGCGGGAGGGAGCTCCTACAATGAGCAGTTCTTC. Translating gives CASRGLAGGSSYNEQFF.

The chain carries TRBV30 and TRBJ2-2; TRBD1 agrees at 8 bases. The germline gives CDR1 GTSNPN, CDR2 SVGIG (reference sequence). The CDR3 totals 15 residues. Trimming took 4 bases from V and 4 from J; bases not matched to a gene: 8. CDR3 nucleotides: TGTGCCTGGAAGGCCTCAGGGGGCGGCACCGGGGAGCTGTTTTTT. Its protein product is CAWKASGGGTGELFF.

The CDR3 spells CASSIAGRRSEQYF. Here the CDR3 DNA reads TGTGCCAGTAGTATAGCGGGTCGGCGGTCCGAGCAGTACTTC. The rearrangement joins TRBV19 to TRBJ2-7, with D unclear. There are 14 residues in the CDR3. V gave up 1 base and J gave up 6 bases, with 13 bases separating them. Germline V gene sequence: CDR1 LNHDA, CDR2 SQIVND (reference sequence).

The chain has TRBV7-9 and TRBJ2-7, with 8 nucleotides matching TRBD1. V lost 5 bases, J lost 5 bases, and 11 bases stayed unmatched. This CDR3 comprises 15 residues. Germline CDR1 SEHNR, CDR2 FQNEAQ (reference sequence). CDR3 nucleotides: TGTGCCAGCAGCAGGGCCCAGGGGGCGAGAGACGAGCAGTACTTC. Translated, it gives CASSRAQGARDEQYF.

The rearrangement uses TRBV24-1 and TRBJ2-3; 12 positions match TRBD1. The junction had 9 bases not matched to a gene; V was cut back by 4 bases and J by 5 bases. CDR1 is KGHDR, CDR2 SFDVKD, per germline. The CDR3 contains 17 residues. The DNA for the CDR3 is TGTGCCACCAGTGACGCCCCAGGGACAGGGGGCAGAGATACGCAGTATTTT. Amino acids: CATSDAPGTGGRDTQYF.

The CDR3 region has the DNA TGTGCCAGCAGTCTATCCGGGACTAGCGGGAGGGCTAGGCAGTACTTC. Translation: CASSLSGTSGRARQYF. The chain links TRBV28 to TRBJ2-7, with 16 positions matching TRBD2. Trimming took 5 bases from V and 9 from J; bases not matched to a gene: 10. Germline values: CDR1 MDHEN, CDR2 SYDVKM. The CDR3 has 16 residues.

This chain links TRBV5-1 with TRBJ2-2, with D maybe TRBD1 (5 bases). The V gene lost 0 bases and the J gene lost 2 bases, with 14 bases spanning the gap. The germline CDR1 and CDR2 sequences are SGHRS and YFSETQ. This CDR3 contains 17 residues. The CDR3 bases are TGCGCCAGCAGCTTGGATTTTGACAGTCAAAACACCGGGGAGCTGTTTTTT. Its protein is CASSLDFDSQNTGELFF.

This chain uses TRBV5-1 with TRBJ2-7; TRBD2 matches at 13 bases. There are 15 residues in the CDR3. Trimming removed 4 bases from V and 3 bases from J; junction bases left unmatched: 4. Germline CDR1 SGHRS, CDR2 YFSETQ. The CDR3 DNA reads as TGCGCCAGCAGCCCCCGGACTAGCGGGGGCTACGAGCAGTACTTC. This encodes CASSPRTSGGYEQYF.

The V and J genes are TRBV28 and TRBJ2-7; 10 bases line up with TRBD1. V was clipped by 4 bases and J by 3 bases; unmatched bases: 3. The CDR3 has 14 amino acids. Germline values: CDR1 MDHEN, CDR2 SYDVKM. In nucleotides, the CDR3 is TGTGCCAGCAGTTATCGGACAGGGGGCTACGAGCAGTACTTC. Amino acids: CASSYRTGGYEQYF.

This clone was observed a single time. The chain joins TRBV28 to TRBJ2-3; D is unclear. Germline CDR1 is MDHEN and CDR2 is SYDVKM. Trimming took 6 bases from V and 2 from J, leaving 6 bases between them. This CDR3 region has 12 residues. The CDR3 loop reads CASREDTDTQYF. The CDR3 region has the DNA TGTGCCAGCAGAGAGGACACAGATACGCAGTATTTT.

CDR3: CASSARTGNEKLFF. CDR3 nucleotide sequence: TGTGCCAGCAGCGCTCGGACAGGGAATGAAAAACTGTTTTTT. The chain recombines TRBV9 with TRBJ1-4; the match to TRBD1 covers 8 bases. The junction had 3 bases not matched to a gene; V was cut back by 3 bases and J by 5 bases. The CDR3 contains 14 residues. Germline CDR1 is SGDLS and CDR2 is YYNGEE.

This clone was picked up one time. The chain is built from TRBV7-9 and TRBJ2-1; 9 nucleotides line up with TRBD2. V gave up 3 bases and J gave up 6 bases; unmatched junction bases: 3. There are 14 residues in the CDR3. CDR1 SEHNR and CDR2 FQNEAQ come from the germline V gene (reference sequence). The DNA for the CDR3 is TGTGCCAGCAGCTTTACTAGCGGGTCCAATGAGCAGTTCTTC. It codes for CASSFTSGSNEQFF.

The chain carries TRBV6-5 and TRBJ2-7, with D possibly matching TRBD1 (5 bases). CDR1 is MNHEY, CDR2 SVGAGI, per germline. V gave up 10 bases and J gave up 0 bases, with 16 bases separating them. The CDR3 runs 14 residues. The CDR3 reads CATRWGYSSYEQYF. CDR3 bases: TGTGCCACCCGTTGGGGCTACAGCTCCTACGAGCAGTACTTC.